These T cell receptor beta chains were read from a single sample in a study of memory CD4+ T cells and cytomegalovirus serostatus. Here immunoSEQ multiplex PCR was the method, and the copy in TCRdb shows in-frame clones only, minus some. Seen here are just over 25,000 clones, over 70% observed once, and the top ten hold roughly 0.99%. Source material: memory CD4+ T cells from blood. The receptor source for this set is an adult in good health and CMV-seronegative. CDR3s include the opening cysteine and the closing phenylalanine or tryptophan. A D gene is named only where the DNA matches it firmly. Part of the rows lack a size; the others show once, few, many or a class for expanded clones.

d_call,j_call,v_call,cdr3_length,clone_size,cdr3_aa,cdr3_nt
-,TRBJ1-1,TRBV6-5,14,-,CASSYSRGNTEAFF,TGTGCCAGCAGTTACTCAAGGGGGAACACTGAAGCTTTCTTT
TRBD1,TRBJ1-2,TRBV29-1,12,few,CSVTGDVYGYTF,TGCAGCGTCACAGGGGATGTCTATGGCTACACCTTC
-,TRBJ2-1,TRBV2,13,-,CASSEDTNAPFFF,TGTGCCAGCAGTGAAGATACGAACGCGCCATTCTTCTTC
-,TRBJ1-3,TRBV6-5,15,-,CASSIAGTLGNTIYF,TGTGCCAGCAGCATCGCCGGGACACTTGGAAACACCATATATTTT
TRBD1,TRBJ1-5,TRBV10-3,16,-,CAISDTGTASNQPQHF,TGTGCCATCAGTGATACCGGGACAGCTAGCAATCAGCCCCAGCATTTT
-,TRBJ2-5,TRBV2,11,-,CASRLKETQYF,TGTGCCAGCAGGCTTAAAGAGACCCAGTACTTC
TRBD1,TRBJ2-7,TRBV5-1,16,-,CASSSRTGLDSYEQYF,TGCGCCAGCAGCTCTCGGACAGGTCTTGACTCCTACGAGCAGTACTTC
-,TRBJ1-1,TRBV20-1,11,once,CSVGLNTEAFF,TGCAGTGTGGGTTTGAACACTGAAGCTTTCTTT
-,TRBJ1-1,TRBV10-1,14,-,CASSDSGAWTEAFF,TGCGCCAGCAGTGATTCGGGGGCTTGGACTGAAGCTTTCTTT
-,TRBJ1-1,TRBV6-5,16,-,CASSYSFNRKNTEAFF,TGTGCCAGCAGTTACTCTTTCAACAGGAAGAACACTGAAGCTTTCTTT
-,TRBJ1-5,TRBV6-5,15,once,CASRPLPYSNQPQHF,TGTGCCAGCAGACCCCTTCCCTATAGCAATCAGCCCCAGCATTTT